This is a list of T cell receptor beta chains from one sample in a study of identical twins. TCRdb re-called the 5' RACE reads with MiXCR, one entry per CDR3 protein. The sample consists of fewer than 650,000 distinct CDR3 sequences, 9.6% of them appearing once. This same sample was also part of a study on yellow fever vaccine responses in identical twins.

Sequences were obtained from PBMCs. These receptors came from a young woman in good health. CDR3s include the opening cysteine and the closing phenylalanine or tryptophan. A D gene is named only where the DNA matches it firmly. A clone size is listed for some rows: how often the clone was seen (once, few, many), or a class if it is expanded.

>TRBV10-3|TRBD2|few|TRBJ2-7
TGTGCCATCAGTGAGTCTCAGGGAGGGGTTTACGAGCAGTACTTC
CAISESQGGVYEQYF
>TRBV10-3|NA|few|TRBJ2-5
TGTGCCATCAGTGGGACCACAGGGAGGCCTGGGGAGACCCAGTACTTC
CAISGTTGRPGETQYF
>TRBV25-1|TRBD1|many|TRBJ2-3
TGTGCCAGCAGTGAATCGGCTTGGGACAGGGCGACCCAGAGAGATACGCAGTATTTT
CASSESAWDRATQRDTQYF
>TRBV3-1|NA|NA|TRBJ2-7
TGTGCCAGCAGCCAAGCGCGCCAATCCTACGAGCAGTACTTC
CASSQARQSYEQYF
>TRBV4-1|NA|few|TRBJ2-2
TGCGCCAGCAGCCAAGATCCCAACAGGGAGTTATTCGGGGAGCTGTTTTTT
CASSQDPNRELFGELFF
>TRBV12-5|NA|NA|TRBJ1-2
TGTGCTAGTGGTTCTTCCGGGACCTATGGCTACACCTTC
CASGSSGTYGYTF
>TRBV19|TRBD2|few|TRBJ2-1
TGTGCCAGTAGTCCCCGCCGCGGGAGCGTGAATGAGCAGTTCTTC
CASSPRRGSVNEQFF
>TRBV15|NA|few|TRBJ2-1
TGTGCCACCAGCAGAGGAGGGAGCTCCTACAATGAGCAGTTCTTC
CATSRGGSSYNEQFF
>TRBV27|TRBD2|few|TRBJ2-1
TGTGCCAGCTGGAGTCCGGGACTAGCGGGTCCCAATGAGCAGTTCTTC
CASWSPGLAGPNEQFF
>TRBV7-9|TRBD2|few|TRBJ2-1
TGTGCCAGCAGCTTAGTCCTAGCGGGAGAGGGGAATGAGCAGTTCTTC
CASSLVLAGEGNEQFF
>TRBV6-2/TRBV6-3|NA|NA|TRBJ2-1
TGTGCCAGCAGTATAGTGGATTTCTCCTACAATGAGCAGTTCTTC
CASSIVDFSYNEQFF
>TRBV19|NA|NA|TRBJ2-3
TGTGCCAGTAGTATGGGATGGAGTGGTACGCAGTATTTT
CASSMGWSGTQYF
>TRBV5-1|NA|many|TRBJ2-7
TGCGCCAGCAGCGCCTTTGGCGGGTCCTACGAGCAGTACTTC
CASSAFGGSYEQYF
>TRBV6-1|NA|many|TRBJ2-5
TGTGCCAGCAGGGCCAGCGGAGGGAGGCAAGAGACCCAGTACTTC
CASRASGGRQETQYF
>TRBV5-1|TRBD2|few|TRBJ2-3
TGCGCCAGCAGCCCGACTAGCGCCATAACGCAGTATTTT
CASSPTSAITQYF
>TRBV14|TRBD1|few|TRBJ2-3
TGTGCCAGCACCAAAGGAAGGGACAGGGGGCTAGATACGCAGTATTTT
CASTKGRDRGLDTQYF
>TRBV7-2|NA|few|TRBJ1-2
TGTGCCAGCAGCGACCGGGAGTATGGCTACACCTTC
CASSDREYGYTF
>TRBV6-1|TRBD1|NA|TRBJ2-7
TGTGCCAGCAGTGAACCGGGACAGGGGGCCCACGAGCAGTACTTC
CASSEPGQGAHEQYF
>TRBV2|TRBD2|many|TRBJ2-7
TGTGCCAGCAGTGAAGCAGCGGGACGCTACGAGCAGTACTTC
CASSEAAGRYEQYF
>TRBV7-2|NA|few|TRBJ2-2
TGTGCCAGCAGCCTGAGGGGATTTGGCGGGGAGCTGTTTTTT
CASSLRGFGGELFF
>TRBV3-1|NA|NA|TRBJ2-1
TGTGCCAGCAGCCAAGATTGGCGATTTTCTAATAATGAGCAGTTCTTC
CASSQDWRFSNNEQFF
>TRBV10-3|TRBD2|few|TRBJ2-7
TGTGCCATTGGGATTAGCGGGAGCGGCTACGAGCAGTACTTC
CAIGISGSGYEQYF
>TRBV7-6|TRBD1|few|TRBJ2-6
TGTGCCAGCAGCTTAGTCTCTGGGACAGGGGGCTCAAGAGGGGCCAACGTCCTGACTTTC
CASSLVSGTGGSRGANVLTF
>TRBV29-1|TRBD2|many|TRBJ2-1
TGCAGCGTTCATGGCGGTAGCGGGAGGGACAATGAGCAGTTCTTC
CSVHGGSGRDNEQFF
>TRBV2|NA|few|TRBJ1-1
TGTGCCAGCAGTGACGTTCGGCCCCCGAATACTGAAGCTTTCTTT
CASSDVRPPNTEAFF
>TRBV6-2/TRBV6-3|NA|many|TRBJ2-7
TGTGCCAGCAATGGCAGGGGATTCTCCGAGCAGTACTTC
CASNGRGFSEQYF